This TCR beta chain came from a study of blood T cell repertoires in COVID-19. Background on the study: Sites across the United States, Italy and Spain contributed samples from acute and convalescent COVID-19. From T cells, B-cell-depleted T cells, or PBMCs came the material, which was cDNA or gDNA.

Original analysis: The assay estimated nucleated cells by amplifying reference gene primers. Assay: immunoSEQ multiplex PCR; the TCRdb copy retains only in-frame clones and omits some. That table is the source of V, J and clone size, and D and trimming were worked out from the DNA. Of fewer than 85,000 clones listed, more than 65% are singletons. This CDR3 is built from 15 residues. Germline CDR1 and CDR2: MNHEY and SVGAGI. V was pared by 6 bases and J by 3 bases, with 15 bases between. This TCR came from a human donor in a cohort sampled during active COVID-19. The sample taken for sequencing was peripheral blood. The genes are TRBV6-5 and TRBJ2-1, with D maybe TRBD2 (7 bases). In DNA form, the CDR3 reads TGTGCCAGCAGACCCCCCGGGGGGCTCTACAATGAGCAGTTCTTC. It specifies CASRPPGGLYNEQFF.